This is a list of T cell receptor beta chains from one sample in a study of CD8+ T cells in alopecia areata. Measured with immunoSEQ multiplex PCR; TCRdb has only the in-frame clones, and not every one. The sample contains about 140,000 clones, about three fifths of which appear only once. The material sequenced was CD8+ T cells sorted from blood. These receptors originate from a human donor in good health. Both conserved end residues are part of each CDR3. The order of the fields is CDR3 length, J gene, clone size, V gene, D gene, CDR3 protein, CDR3 DNA. The D gene is left open where the match is weak. Size tells how often a clone was seen (once, few, many) or the class of an expanded clone, and some rows leave it out.

cdr3_length: 13; j_call: TRBJ2-5; clone_size: -; v_call: TRBV5-6; d_call: -; cdr3_aa: CASSGADQETQYF; cdr3_nt: TGTGCCAGCAGCGGGGCAGACCAAGAGACCCAGTACTTC
cdr3_length: 14; j_call: TRBJ2-7; clone_size: -; v_call: TRBV7-2; d_call: TRBD2; cdr3_aa: CASSPGTSLYEQYF; cdr3_nt: TGTGCCAGCAGCCCCGGGACTAGTCTTTACGAGCAGTACTTC
cdr3_length: 12; j_call: TRBJ2-7; clone_size: -; v_call: TRBV5-6; d_call: TRBD1; cdr3_aa: CASSQTGYEQYF; cdr3_nt: TGTGCCAGCAGCCAGACAGGGTACGAGCAGTACTTC
cdr3_length: 17; j_call: TRBJ2-3; clone_size: medium-sized; v_call: TRBV28; d_call: -; cdr3_aa: CASSLEVTGVVTDTQYF; cdr3_nt: TGTGCCAGCAGTTTGGAGGTCACGGGAGTTGTTACAGATACGCAGTATTTT
cdr3_length: 16; j_call: TRBJ2-5; clone_size: -; v_call: TRBV5-1; d_call: TRBD1; cdr3_aa: CASSLSRQGAGETQYF; cdr3_nt: TGCGCCAGCAGCTTGAGCCGACAGGGGGCTGGGGAGACCCAGTACTTC
cdr3_length: 14; j_call: TRBJ2-2; clone_size: -; v_call: TRBV7-2; d_call: -; cdr3_aa: CASSRKRWSGELFF; cdr3_nt: TGTGCCAGCAGCCGCAAGCGTTGGTCAGGGGAGCTGTTTTTT
cdr3_length: 14; j_call: TRBJ1-2; clone_size: few; v_call: TRBV2; d_call: TRBD1; cdr3_aa: CASRTGQGGYGYTF; cdr3_nt: TGTGCCAGCAGGACCGGACAGGGCGGCTATGGCTACACCTTC
cdr3_length: 11; j_call: TRBJ1-2; clone_size: once; v_call: TRBV29-1; d_call: -; cdr3_aa: CSVELRNGYTF; cdr3_nt: TGCAGCGTTGAATTACGGAATGGCTACACCTTC
cdr3_length: 14; j_call: TRBJ2-1; clone_size: -; v_call: TRBV5-4; d_call: TRBD2; cdr3_aa: CASSHGTSGNEQFF; cdr3_nt: TGTGCCAGCAGCCACGGGACTAGCGGCAATGAGCAGTTCTTC
cdr3_length: 14; j_call: TRBJ2-7; clone_size: -; v_call: TRBV2; d_call: -; cdr3_aa: CASSEASLALEQYF; cdr3_nt: TGTGCCAGCAGTGAAGCCTCCCTGGCCTTGGAGCAGTACTTC
cdr3_length: 11; j_call: TRBJ1-2; clone_size: -; v_call: TRBV29-1; d_call: -; cdr3_aa: CSVELRGGYTF; cdr3_nt: TGCAGCGTTGAACTCAGGGGTGGCTACACCTTC
cdr3_length: 14; j_call: TRBJ2-6; clone_size: -; v_call: TRBV30; d_call: -; cdr3_aa: CAWSDGTGANVLTF; cdr3_nt: TGTGCCTGGAGTGATGGCACTGGGGCCAACGTCCTGACTTTC
cdr3_length: 12; j_call: TRBJ1-2; clone_size: -; v_call: TRBV29-1; d_call: -; cdr3_aa: CSADGEGYGYTF; cdr3_nt: TGCAGCGCGGACGGCGAGGGGTATGGCTACACCTTC
cdr3_length: 13; j_call: TRBJ1-2; clone_size: -; v_call: TRBV5-4; d_call: -; cdr3_aa: CASSLRGNYGYTF; cdr3_nt: TGTGCCAGCAGCCTGCGGGGTAACTATGGCTACACCTTC
cdr3_length: 14; j_call: TRBJ2-1; clone_size: -; v_call: TRBV23-1; d_call: -; cdr3_aa: CASSQSGQGCEQFF; cdr3_nt: TGCGCCAGCAGTCAATCGGGTCAGGGTTGCGAGCAGTTCTTC
cdr3_length: 19; j_call: TRBJ2-2; clone_size: -; v_call: TRBV5-1; d_call: TRBD2; cdr3_aa: CASSLVGSGGSANTGELFF; cdr3_nt: TGCGCCAGCAGCTTGGTCGGGTCGGGAGGATCGGCGAACACCGGGGAGCTGTTTTTT
cdr3_length: 15; j_call: TRBJ1-5; clone_size: -; v_call: TRBV2; d_call: TRBD1; cdr3_aa: CASSPTGLGNQPQHF; cdr3_nt: TGTGCCAGCAGCCCGACAGGGTTGGGCAATCAGCCCCAGCATTTT
cdr3_length: 15; j_call: TRBJ2-5; clone_size: -; v_call: TRBV2; d_call: -; cdr3_aa: CASSFTSGYQETQYF; cdr3_nt: TGTGCCAGCAGCTTTACCTCAGGGTACCAAGAGACCCAGTACTTC
cdr3_length: 12; j_call: TRBJ2-1; clone_size: -; v_call: TRBV30; d_call: TRBD2; cdr3_aa: CAWKLAGTEQFF; cdr3_nt: TGTGCCTGGAAACTAGCGGGAACGGAGCAGTTCTTC
cdr3_length: 15; j_call: TRBJ2-1; clone_size: -; v_call: TRBV16; d_call: -; cdr3_aa: CASSQLISANNEQFF; cdr3_nt: TGTGCCAGCAGCCAATTAATTAGCGCCAACAATGAGCAGTTCTTC
cdr3_length: 12; j_call: TRBJ2-2; clone_size: few; v_call: TRBV29-1; d_call: -; cdr3_aa: CSVARGAGELFF; cdr3_nt: TGCAGCGTTGCGCGGGGCGCCGGGGAGCTGTTTTTT
cdr3_length: 14; j_call: TRBJ2-3; clone_size: -; v_call: TRBV11-2; d_call: -; cdr3_aa: CASSFLGTSDTQYF; cdr3_nt: TGTGCCAGCAGCTTTCTTGGCACATCAGATACGCAGTATTTT
cdr3_length: 16; j_call: TRBJ2-2; clone_size: -; v_call: TRBV7-8; d_call: -; cdr3_aa: CASSQTRTGVTGELFF; cdr3_nt: TGTGCCAGCAGCCAAACGCGTACAGGAGTCACCGGGGAGCTGTTTTTT
cdr3_length: 13; j_call: TRBJ1-1; clone_size: -; v_call: TRBV28; d_call: -; cdr3_aa: CASSFAGGTEAFF; cdr3_nt: TGTGCCAGCAGTTTCGCGGGGGGCACTGAAGCTTTCTTT
cdr3_length: 15; j_call: TRBJ1-1; clone_size: -; v_call: TRBV6-5; d_call: TRBD1; cdr3_aa: CASRGTGFLNTEAFF; cdr3_nt: TGTGCCAGCAGGGGGACAGGCTTTCTGAACACTGAAGCTTTCTTT
cdr3_length: 11; j_call: TRBJ2-7; clone_size: -; v_call: TRBV7-9; d_call: -; cdr3_aa: CASSLDHEQYF; cdr3_nt: TGTGCCAGCAGCTTAGACCACGAGCAGTACTTC
cdr3_length: 15; j_call: TRBJ2-3; clone_size: once; v_call: TRBV7-9; d_call: TRBD2; cdr3_aa: CASSLTSGPTDTQYF; cdr3_nt: TGTGCCAGCAGCTTGACTAGCGGACCCACAGATACGCAGTATTTT
cdr3_length: 15; j_call: TRBJ2-1; clone_size: -; v_call: TRBV29-1; d_call: TRBD2; cdr3_aa: CSVDRGLASGGEQFF; cdr3_nt: TGCAGCGTTGATAGGGGACTAGCGTCCGGGGGGGAGCAGTTCTTC
cdr3_length: 13; j_call: TRBJ2-5; clone_size: -; v_call: TRBV7-3; d_call: -; cdr3_aa: CASSLDRQETQYF; cdr3_nt: TGTGCCAGCAGCTTAGACAGACAAGAGACCCAGTACTTC
cdr3_length: 15; j_call: TRBJ2-7; clone_size: -; v_call: TRBV9; d_call: TRBD1; cdr3_aa: CASSQGQFSSYEQYF; cdr3_nt: TGTGCCAGCAGCCAGGGACAGTTCAGCTCCTACGAGCAGTACTTC
cdr3_length: 15; j_call: TRBJ2-7; clone_size: -; v_call: TRBV2; d_call: TRBD1; cdr3_aa: CASREGLGTVYEQYF; cdr3_nt: TGTGCCAGCAGAGAAGGCCTGGGGACAGTCTACGAGCAGTACTTC
cdr3_length: 15; j_call: TRBJ2-3; clone_size: few; v_call: TRBV29-1; d_call: TRBD2; cdr3_aa: CSAVGLAGTSDTQYF; cdr3_nt: TGCAGCGCGGTAGGACTAGCGGGAACATCAGATACGCAGTATTTT
cdr3_length: 15; j_call: TRBJ2-1; clone_size: few; v_call: TRBV7-8; d_call: -; cdr3_aa: CASSLEGYSYNEQFF; cdr3_nt: TGTGCCAGCAGCTTAGAAGGGTACTCCTACAATGAGCAGTTCTTC
cdr3_length: 13; j_call: TRBJ2-5; clone_size: -; v_call: TRBV7-9; d_call: -; cdr3_aa: CASSPGIQETQYF; cdr3_nt: TGTGCCAGCAGCCCAGGGATCCAAGAGACCCAGTACTTC
cdr3_length: 14; j_call: TRBJ2-5; clone_size: -; v_call: TRBV7-3; d_call: -; cdr3_aa: CASSAGGFGETQYF; cdr3_nt: TGTGCCAGCAGTGCTGGGGGTTTCGGGGAGACCCAGTACTTC
cdr3_length: 15; j_call: TRBJ2-7; clone_size: -; v_call: TRBV4-1; d_call: -; cdr3_aa: CASSQALATASEQYF; cdr3_nt: TGCGCCAGCAGCCAAGCCCTTGCTACCGCTTCCGAGCAGTACTTC
cdr3_length: 13; j_call: TRBJ2-1; clone_size: -; v_call: TRBV25-1; d_call: -; cdr3_aa: CASSEQSYNEQFF; cdr3_nt: TGTGCCAGCAGTGAACAGTCCTACAATGAGCAGTTCTTC
cdr3_length: 12; j_call: TRBJ1-5; clone_size: few; v_call: TRBV2; d_call: -; cdr3_aa: CASSEAIQPQHF; cdr3_nt: TGTGCCAGCAGTGAAGCGATACAGCCCCAGCATTTT
cdr3_length: 15; j_call: TRBJ2-1; clone_size: -; v_call: TRBV4-1; d_call: -; cdr3_aa: CASSQGLSSYNEQFF; cdr3_nt: TGCGCCAGCAGCCAAGGCCTGAGCTCCTACAATGAGCAGTTCTTC
cdr3_length: 13; j_call: TRBJ2-7; clone_size: -; v_call: TRBV29-1; d_call: -; cdr3_aa: CSVGLGSSYEQYF; cdr3_nt: TGCAGCGTTGGTCTGGGGTCGTCCTACGAGCAGTACTTC
cdr3_length: 16; j_call: TRBJ2-3; clone_size: -; v_call: TRBV11-2; d_call: -; cdr3_aa: CASSLEGIADTDTQYF; cdr3_nt: TGTGCCAGCAGCTTAGAAGGAATAGCGGACACAGATACGCAGTATTTT
cdr3_length: 14; j_call: TRBJ1-1; clone_size: -; v_call: TRBV29-1; d_call: -; cdr3_aa: CSVEDWGVNTEAFF; cdr3_nt: TGCAGCGTTGAAGATTGGGGGGTGAACACTGAAGCTTTCTTT
cdr3_length: 12; j_call: TRBJ2-7; clone_size: few; v_call: TRBV30; d_call: -; cdr3_aa: CAWNDRLDEQYF; cdr3_nt: TGTGCCTGGAATGACCGGTTGGACGAGCAGTACTTC
cdr3_length: 13; j_call: TRBJ2-7; clone_size: -; v_call: TRBV7-6; d_call: -; cdr3_aa: CASSFSTAYEQYF; cdr3_nt: TGTGCCAGCAGCTTCTCCACGGCCTACGAGCAGTACTTC
cdr3_length: 15; j_call: TRBJ2-3; clone_size: -; v_call: TRBV29-1; d_call: -; cdr3_aa: CSVEDPSGPHNTQYF; cdr3_nt: TGCAGCGTTGAAGATCCCAGCGGCCCGCACAATACGCAGTATTTT
cdr3_length: 14; j_call: TRBJ2-7; clone_size: -; v_call: TRBV5-1; d_call: TRBD2; cdr3_aa: CASSASGRTYEQYF; cdr3_nt: TGCGCCAGCAGCGCTAGCGGAAGGACCTACGAGCAGTACTTC
cdr3_length: 12; j_call: TRBJ2-7; clone_size: -; v_call: TRBV28; d_call: -; cdr3_aa: CACRDGPYEQYF; cdr3_nt: TGTGCCTGCCGGGACGGTCCCTACGAGCAGTACTTC
cdr3_length: 14; j_call: TRBJ2-1; clone_size: once; v_call: TRBV4-1; d_call: -; cdr3_aa: CASSLSPFYNEQFF; cdr3_nt: TGCGCCAGCAGCCTTTCCCCATTCTACAATGAGCAGTTCTTC
cdr3_length: 15; j_call: TRBJ2-3; clone_size: once; v_call: TRBV7-2; d_call: TRBD1; cdr3_aa: CASSPLTGWGDTQYF; cdr3_nt: TGTGCCAGCAGCCCACTGACAGGGTGGGGAGATACGCAGTATTTT
cdr3_length: 13; j_call: TRBJ2-7; clone_size: -; v_call: TRBV13; d_call: -; cdr3_aa: CASSFVGYLEQYF; cdr3_nt: TGTGCCAGCAGCTTCGTGGGGTACCTCGAGCAGTACTTC
cdr3_length: 13; j_call: TRBJ1-1; clone_size: -; v_call: TRBV29-1; d_call: -; cdr3_aa: CSVQQGLNTEAFF; cdr3_nt: TGCAGCGTACAACAGGGACTGAACACTGAAGCTTTCTTT
cdr3_length: 11; j_call: TRBJ2-4; clone_size: -; v_call: TRBV2; d_call: -; cdr3_aa: CATQVGNIQYF; cdr3_nt: TGTGCCACCCAAGTCGGGAACATTCAGTACTTC
cdr3_length: 15; j_call: TRBJ2-3; clone_size: -; v_call: TRBV6-1; d_call: TRBD2; cdr3_aa: CASSTPAGAFDTQYF; cdr3_nt: TGTGCCAGCAGTACCCCGGCGGGAGCGTTCGATACGCAGTATTTT
cdr3_length: 16; j_call: TRBJ2-1; clone_size: -; v_call: TRBV11-2; d_call: TRBD1; cdr3_aa: CASSLVGTGAYNEQFF; cdr3_nt: TGTGCCAGCAGCTTAGTTGGGACAGGGGCATACAATGAGCAGTTCTTC